The rows below give T cell receptor beta chains drawn from one sample of a study of PD-1 blockade in classical Hodgkin lymphoma. Assay used: immunoSEQ multiplex PCR; TCRdb lists only in-frame clones, some missing. The sample holds more than 35,000 clones, less than 85% seen once. The source material was peripheral blood mononuclear cells (PBMCs), sampled before the second cycle of nivolumab. Source of these receptors: a human donor with classical Hodgkin lymphoma. The CDR3 runs from the conserved cysteine through the conserved F or W. Fields, in order: V gene, J gene, D gene, clone size, CDR3 DNA, CDR3 protein. The D gene is left open where the match is weak. Clone size appears in some rows only: once, few, many, or a class for an expanded clone.

TRBV6-1	TRBJ2-5	-	once	TGTGCCAGCAGCGATACAGGACAAGAGACCCAGTACTTC	CASSDTGQETQYF
TRBV6-1	TRBJ2-7	TRBD2	few	TGTGCCAGCAGTGAACAGGCTAGCGGGGAGGGGGGGTACGAGCAGTACTTC	CASSEQASGEGGYEQYF
TRBV5-6	TRBJ1-6	-	few	TGTGCCAGCAGCGCTCAGGGCCCACCCCTCCACTTT	CASSAQGPPLHF
TRBV7-9	TRBJ1-1	-	-	TGTGCCAGCAGCTTAGGCAGTAGAACGGCTGAAGCTTTCTTT	CASSLGSRTAEAFF
TRBV5-6	TRBJ2-3	TRBD2	-	TGTGCCAGCAGCTTGGTTGGTAGCGGGGGGGCATTAGACACAGATACGCAGTATTTT	CASSLVGSGGALDTDTQYF
TRBV18	TRBJ1-2	TRBD1	-	TGTGCCAGCTCCGACCGGACAGGGAACTCTAACTATGGCTACACCTTC	CASSDRTGNSNYGYTF
TRBV21-1	TRBJ2-7	-	-	TGTGCCAGAGGGACAGGGGATTGGTACGAGCAGTACTTC	CARGTGDWYEQYF
TRBV7-2	TRBJ2-5	-	-	TGTGCCAGCAGCTCGCGTCCACAAGAGACCCAGTACTTC	CASSSRPQETQYF
TRBV29-1	TRBJ2-5	-	once	TGCAGCGCGGGGCTGGGGGAGACCCAGTACTTC	CSAGLGETQYF
TRBV27	TRBJ1-5	-	-	TGTGCCAGCAGTTCTATGACAGGATGGGGCAATCAGCCCCAGCATTTT	CASSSMTGWGNQPQHF
TRBV7-3	TRBJ2-3	TRBD2	-	TGTGCCAGCAGCGTGGGGACTAGCGGGGAAGGGAGCACAGATACGCAGTATTTT	CASSVGTSGEGSTDTQYF
TRBV4-3	TRBJ2-7	TRBD1	-	TGCGCCAGCAGCCATGGGACAGGGTCCACCTACGAGCAGTACTTC	CASSHGTGSTYEQYF
TRBV5-7	TRBJ2-2	TRBD1	-	TGTGCCAGCAGCTTGGTCGGACAGGGCGAGGCCGGGGAGCTGTTTTTT	CASSLVGQGEAGELFF
TRBV4-3	TRBJ2-1	-	many	TGCGCCAGCAGCCAAGATCAGACCACGACGCGGTGGGGTGAGCAGTTCTTC	CASSQDQTTTRWGEQFF
TRBV29-1	TRBJ2-1	-	-	TGCAGCGTTGCCTCAGTGAGCTCCTACAATGAGCAGTTCTTC	CSVASVSSYNEQFF
TRBV12-5	TRBJ2-3	-	-	TGTGCTAGCTTGGCATGGGGAACTCACACAGATACGCAGTATTTT	CASLAWGTHTDTQYF
TRBV7-2	TRBJ2-1	TRBD2	-	TGTGCCAGCAGCTTAGCCTGGGCTAGACTAGCGGTAGAGCAGTTCTTC	CASSLAWARLAVEQFF
TRBV18	TRBJ1-5	-	-	TGTGCCAGCTCATCAGGTAGGGGTCAGCCCCAGCATTTT	CASSSGRGQPQHF
TRBV28	TRBJ1-2	-	-	TGTGCCAGCAGTTTAAACAACTATGGCTACACCTTC	CASSLNNYGYTF
TRBV6-5	TRBJ2-7	-	-	TGTGCCAGCAGTCCCCCAGGTTGGGAGCAGTACTTC	CASSPPGWEQYF
TRBV18	TRBJ2-7	-	once	TGTGCCAGCTCACCAACCCCAGGGGAGCACGAGCAGTACTTC	CASSPTPGEHEQYF
TRBV7-9	TRBJ2-7	TRBD1	-	TGTGCCAGCAGCCTGATGACAGGGCCCTACGAGCAGTACTTC	CASSLMTGPYEQYF
TRBV19	TRBJ1-2	-	-	TGTGCCAGTAGCCCCCACAGGGAAAGGCCTGATGGCTACACCTTC	CASSPHRERPDGYTF
TRBV27	TRBJ2-1	TRBD2	few	TGTGCCAGCAGCCTAGCGGGGGGGACTTACAATGAGCAGTTCTTC	CASSLAGGTYNEQFF
TRBV11-3	TRBJ1-1	-	-	TGTGCCCGACCCGCGAACACTGAAGCTTTCTTT	CARPANTEAFF
TRBV19	TRBJ1-5	-	once	TGTGCCAGTAGTCCAGACAGTTATAGCAATCAGCCCCAGCATTTT	CASSPDSYSNQPQHF
TRBV5-6	TRBJ1-4	-	-	TGTGCCAGCAGCTTAGGGGGGTTTGGAGAAAAACTGTTTTTT	CASSLGGFGEKLFF
TRBV19	TRBJ2-1	-	-	TGTGCCAGTAGTATCACGGGGGCATGGACTGAGCAGTTCTTC	CASSITGAWTEQFF